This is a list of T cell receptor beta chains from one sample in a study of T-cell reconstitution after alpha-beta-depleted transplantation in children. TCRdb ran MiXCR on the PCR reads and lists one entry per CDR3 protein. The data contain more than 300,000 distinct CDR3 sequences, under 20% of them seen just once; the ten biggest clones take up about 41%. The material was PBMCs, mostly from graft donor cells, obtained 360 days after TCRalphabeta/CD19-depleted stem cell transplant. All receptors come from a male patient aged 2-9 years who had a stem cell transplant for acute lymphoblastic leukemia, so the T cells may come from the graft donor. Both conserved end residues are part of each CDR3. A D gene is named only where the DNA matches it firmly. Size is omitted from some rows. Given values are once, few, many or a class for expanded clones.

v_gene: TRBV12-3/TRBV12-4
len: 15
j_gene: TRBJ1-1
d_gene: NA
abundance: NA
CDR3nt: TGTGCCAGCACCTTGGACGGAGTTCTGGCCTCTGAAGCTTTCTTT
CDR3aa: CASTLDGVLASEAFF

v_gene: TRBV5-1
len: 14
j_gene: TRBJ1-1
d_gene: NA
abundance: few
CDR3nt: TGCGCCAGCAGCTTGGCCAACGGGGACACTGAAGCTTTCTTT
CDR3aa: CASSLANGDTEAFF

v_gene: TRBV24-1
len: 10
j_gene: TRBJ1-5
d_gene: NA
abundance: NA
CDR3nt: TGTGCCACCGGTATTAAGCCCCAGCATTTT
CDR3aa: CATGIKPQHF

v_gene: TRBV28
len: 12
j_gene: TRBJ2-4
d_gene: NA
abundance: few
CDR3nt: TGTGCCAGCAATGCGCCCAAAAACATTCAGTACTTC
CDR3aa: CASNAPKNIQYF

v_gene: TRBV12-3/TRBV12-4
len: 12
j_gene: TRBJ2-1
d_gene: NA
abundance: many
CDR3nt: TGTGCCAGCGGGGCCTACACAGGTCTACAGTTCTTC
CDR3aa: CASGAYTGLQFF

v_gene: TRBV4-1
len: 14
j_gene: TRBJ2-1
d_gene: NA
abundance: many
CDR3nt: TGCGCCAGCAGCCACGTGGGGGGGGCGGATGAGCAGTTCTTC
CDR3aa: CASSHVGGADEQFF

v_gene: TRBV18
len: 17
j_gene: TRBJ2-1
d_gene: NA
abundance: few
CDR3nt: TGTGCCAGCTCACCAGGGGTAGGCAGTAGCTCCTACAATGAGCAGTTCTTC
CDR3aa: CASSPGVGSSSYNEQFF

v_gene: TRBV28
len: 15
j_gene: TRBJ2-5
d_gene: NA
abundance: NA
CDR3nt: TGTGCCAGCAGTCCAAACCCACCGTGGACGAGGACCCAGTACTTC
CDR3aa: CASSPNPPWTRTQYF

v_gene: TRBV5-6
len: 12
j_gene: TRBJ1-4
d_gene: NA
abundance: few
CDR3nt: TGTGCCAGCAGCCTCCCTGATGAAAAACTGTTTTTT
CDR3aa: CASSLPDEKLFF

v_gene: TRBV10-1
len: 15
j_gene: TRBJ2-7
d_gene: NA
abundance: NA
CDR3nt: TGCGCCAGCAGTAAGGGACTTATGGGGGCCTACGAGCAGTACTTC
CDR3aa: CASSKGLMGAYEQYF

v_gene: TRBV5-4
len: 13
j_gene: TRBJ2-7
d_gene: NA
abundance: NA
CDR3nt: TGTGCCAGCAGCTTGGAACAGGGCGGCGAGCAGTACTTC
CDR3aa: CASSLEQGGEQYF

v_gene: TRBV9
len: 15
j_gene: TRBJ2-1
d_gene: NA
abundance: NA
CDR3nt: TGTGCCAGCAGCGTAGCCGGGACCCAGGGCGATGAGCAGTTCTTC
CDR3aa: CASSVAGTQGDEQFF

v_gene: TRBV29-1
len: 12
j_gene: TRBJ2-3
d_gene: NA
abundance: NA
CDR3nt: TGCAGCGTTGACATCACTTTTGACCGGCAGTATTTT
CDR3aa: CSVDITFDRQYF

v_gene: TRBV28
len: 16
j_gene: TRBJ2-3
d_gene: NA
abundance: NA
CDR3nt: TGTGCCAGCAGTTCCTTCTTCTTATTCGGTACAGATACGCAGTATTTT
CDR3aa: CASSSFFLFGTDTQYF

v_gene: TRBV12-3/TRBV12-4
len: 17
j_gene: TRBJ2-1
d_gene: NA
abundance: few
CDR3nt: TGTGCCAGCAGTTTAGGAGTTGGAAGAGTCTCCTACAATGAGCAGTTCTTC
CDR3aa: CASSLGVGRVSYNEQFF

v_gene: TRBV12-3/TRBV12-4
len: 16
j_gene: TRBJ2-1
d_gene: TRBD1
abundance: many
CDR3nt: TGTGCCAGCAGTATACGGACAGGGAAAGTCTACAATGAGCAGTTCTTC
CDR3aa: CASSIRTGKVYNEQFF

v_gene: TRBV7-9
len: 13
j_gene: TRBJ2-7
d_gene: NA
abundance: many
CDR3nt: TGTGCCAGCAGCACCCGAAACAGTGACGAGCAGTACTTC
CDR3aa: CASSTRNSDEQYF

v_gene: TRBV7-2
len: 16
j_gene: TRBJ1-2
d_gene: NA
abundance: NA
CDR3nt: TGTGCCAGCAGCTTACCGCGCCAACGACCCGGAGCTGGCTACACCTTC
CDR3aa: CASSLPRQRPGAGYTF

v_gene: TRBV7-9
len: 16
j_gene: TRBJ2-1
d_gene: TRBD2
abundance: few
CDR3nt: TGTGCCAGCAGCTTAGGAGCGGGAGTCACTCACAATGAGCAGTTCTTC
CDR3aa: CASSLGAGVTHNEQFF

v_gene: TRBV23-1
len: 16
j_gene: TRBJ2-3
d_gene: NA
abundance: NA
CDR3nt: TGCGCCAGCAGTCAATCTAAAGGGTCTAGCACAGATACGCAGTATTTT
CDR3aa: CASSQSKGSSTDTQYF

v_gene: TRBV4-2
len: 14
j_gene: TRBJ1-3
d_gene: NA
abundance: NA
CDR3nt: TGTGCCAGCAGCCAATACGACGGAGGAAACACCATATATTTT
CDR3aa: CASSQYDGGNTIYF

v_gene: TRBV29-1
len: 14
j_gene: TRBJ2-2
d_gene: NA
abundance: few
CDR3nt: TGCAGCGTTCGGGGCTTTGAGAACACCGGGGAGCTGTTTTTT
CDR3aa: CSVRGFENTGELFF

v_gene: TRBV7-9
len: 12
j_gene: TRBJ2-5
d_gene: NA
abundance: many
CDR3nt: TGTGCCAGCAGCAGGCTACAAGAGACCCAGTACTTC
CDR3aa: CASSRLQETQYF

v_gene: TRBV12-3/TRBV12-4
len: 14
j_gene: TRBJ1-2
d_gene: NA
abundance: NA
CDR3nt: TGTGCCAGCAGTCCCGACGACGGTTCCTATGGCTACACCTTC
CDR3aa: CASSPDDGSYGYTF

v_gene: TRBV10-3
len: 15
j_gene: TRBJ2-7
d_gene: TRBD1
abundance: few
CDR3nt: TGTGCCATCAGTGGGGCGGGACAGGGACCCTACGAGCAGTACTTC
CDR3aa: CAISGAGQGPYEQYF

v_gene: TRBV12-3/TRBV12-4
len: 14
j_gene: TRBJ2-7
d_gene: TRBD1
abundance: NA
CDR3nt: TGTGCCAGCAGTTTACAGACAGGGGGCCACGAGCAGTACTTC
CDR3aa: CASSLQTGGHEQYF

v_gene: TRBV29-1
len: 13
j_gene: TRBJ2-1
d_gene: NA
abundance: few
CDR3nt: TGCAGCGTTGAAAGGGGGTCCTACAATGAGCAGTTCTTC
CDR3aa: CSVERGSYNEQFF

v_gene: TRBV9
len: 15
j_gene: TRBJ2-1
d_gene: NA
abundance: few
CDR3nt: TGTGCCAGCAGCGGCTCTCGAAAAACCTACAATGAGCAGTTCTTC
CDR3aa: CASSGSRKTYNEQFF

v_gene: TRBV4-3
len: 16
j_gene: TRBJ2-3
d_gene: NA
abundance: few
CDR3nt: TGCGCCAGCAGCCAAATAGCGGCTTCCGGCACAGATACGCAGTATTTT
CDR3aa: CASSQIAASGTDTQYF

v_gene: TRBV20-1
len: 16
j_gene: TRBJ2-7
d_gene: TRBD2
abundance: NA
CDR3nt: TGCAGTGCCACCGGGACTAGCGGCCTACAGGCCTACGAGCAGTACTTC
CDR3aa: CSATGTSGLQAYEQYF

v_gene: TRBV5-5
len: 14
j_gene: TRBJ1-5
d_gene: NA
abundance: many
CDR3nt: TGTGCCAGCAGCTTGGGACTGGGCAATCAGCCCCAGCATTTT
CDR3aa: CASSLGLGNQPQHF

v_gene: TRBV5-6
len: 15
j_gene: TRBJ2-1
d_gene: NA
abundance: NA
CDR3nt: TGTGCCAGCAGCCTTATCAGATTCCCCTACAATGAGCAGTTCTTC
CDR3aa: CASSLIRFPYNEQFF

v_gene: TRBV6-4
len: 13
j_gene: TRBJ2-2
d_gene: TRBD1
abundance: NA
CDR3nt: TGTGCCAGCGGGACAGTCAACACCGGGGAGCTGTTTTTT
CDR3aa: CASGTVNTGELFF